Below, 23 T cell receptor beta chains from the same sample are listed, as sequenced in a study of sequential checkpoint blockade in melanoma. Sequencing was performed with immunoSEQ multiplex PCR; in TCRdb, only in-frame clones are kept and a portion is missing. The table shows fewer than 20,000 clones, with about four fifths occurring only once. The treatment here: randomized to nivolumab then ipilimumab (arm A) or the reverse (arm B). The sequencing here drew on CD8+ T cells sorted from blood (inferred from file names), taken from a patient given nivolumab and ipilimumab in sequence. The origin of the receptors is a human donor with melanoma.

V and J are TRBV5-1 and TRBJ2-5, with 8 bases that match TRBD1. The CDR3 spans 16 residues. J lost 3 bases, V lost 2 bases, and 9 bases had no gene match. Germline CDR1 SGHRS, CDR2 YFSETQ. The CDR3 sequence: CASSLNSLTGEETQYF. DNA of the CDR3: TGCGCCAGCAGCTTAAACTCCTTGACAGGGGAAGAGACCCAGTACTTC.

This clone was picked up a small number of times. The chain joins TRBV10-3 to TRBJ1-3; D is unresolved. This CDR3 region has 14 residues. The ends were cut back, 8 bases at V and 0 bases at J, with 11 bases in the middle. Germline values: CDR1 ENHRY, CDR2 SYGVKD. The CDR3 DNA follows: TGTGCCATCGGGCAGGAAAACTCTGGAAACACCATATATTTT. This sequence encodes CAIGQENSGNTIYF.

The chain combines TRBV4-1 with TRBJ2-2, with TRBD2 as a possible D gene (7 bases). CDR1 is MGHRA, CDR2 YSYEKL, per germline. This CDR3 is built from 17 residues. V was trimmed by 0 bases and J by 3 bases, leaving 14 bases between them. The CDR3 region is CASSQDRGGSYTGELFF. The CDR3 DNA is TGCGCCAGCAGCCAAGACAGGGGCGGGAGCTACACCGGGGAGCTGTTTTTT.

The gene calls are TRBV6-5 and TRBJ2-1; 10 bases match TRBD2. V shed 6 bases, J shed 9 bases, and the junction held 11 bases outside the gene matches. CDR1 is MNHEY, CDR2 SVGAGI, per germline. The CDR3 contains 15 residues. This CDR3 reads CASRTSLAGDVEQFF. The CDR3 DNA follows: TGTGCCAGCAGGACGAGCCTAGCGGGAGACGTTGAGCAGTTCTTC.

The V gene is TRBV4-1, the J gene TRBJ2-7; 10 bases map to TRBD2. The trim removed 0 bases at V and 6 bases at J, leaving 5 bases unmatched. Germline CDR1 MGHRA, CDR2 YSYEKL. The CDR3 totals 15 residues. For the CDR3, the DNA is TGCGCCAGCAGCCAAGACCTAGCGGGGGTTTCCGAGCAGTACTTC. The encoded protein is CASSQDLAGVSEQYF.

This clone occurred a few times. The CDR3 DNA sequence: TGTGCCTGGAGAGAAGGGACGGGGGACACCGGGGAGCTGTTTTTT. It translates to CAWREGTGDTGELFF. The gene calls are TRBV30 and TRBJ2-2, with D perhaps TRBD2 (6 bases). This CDR3 is 15 amino acids long. Germline V gene lookup returns CDR1 GTSNPN and CDR2 SVGIG (reference sequence). The ends were cut back, 3 bases at V and 3 bases at J, with 14 bases in the middle.

The CDR3 DNA reads TGTGCCAGTTTCCAGGGTACAGGCTATACTGAAGCTTTCTTT. Protein: CASFQGTGYTEAFF. J is TRBJ1-1 and V is TRBV6-1; a weak D match, TRBD1 (5 bases). The V gene's germline CDR1 is MNHNS and CDR2 SASEGT. The CDR3 runs to 14 residues. V shed 9 bases and J shed 5 bases, with 19 bases lying between them.

This chain connects TRBV29-1 to TRBJ2-7; 8 positions match TRBD2. Germline values: CDR1 SQVTM, CDR2 ANQGSEA. CDR3 length: 15 amino acids. V was pared by 4 bases and J by 7 bases, with 15 bases of the junction left unmatched. CDR3 coding DNA: TGCAGCGTTGTCCGTCCGGGGGGGCCGCCAGAAGAGCAGTACTTC. Its translation: CSVVRPGGPPEEQYF.

The rearrangement links TRBV7-8 to TRBJ1-5, with a tentative D call TRBD1 (5 bases). From germline, CDR1 is SGHVS and CDR2 FQNEAQ. Trimming removed 3 bases from V and 2 bases from J, with 5 bases in between. This CDR3 contains 13 residues. This CDR3 reads CASSLTGNQPQHF. CDR3 nucleotides: TGTGCCAGCAGCTTGACAGGCAATCAGCCCCAGCATTTT. The complete variable domain, with remaining parts taken from reference TRBV7-8 and TRBJ1-5, reads GAGVSQSPRYKVAKRGQDVALRCDPISGHVSLFWYQQALGQGPEFLTYFQNEAQLDKSGLPSDRFFAERPEGSVSTLKIQRTQQEDSAVYLCASSLTGNQPQHFGDGTRLSIL.

CDR3: CASSYGLAVINEQFF. The CDR3 coding sequence is TGCGCCAGCAGCTATGGCCTAGCAGTTATCAATGAGCAGTTCTTC. This chain links TRBV5-1 with TRBJ2-1, with D perhaps TRBD2 (5 bases). The CDR3 is 15 amino acids. V gave up 3 bases and J gave up 6 bases, with 16 bases separating them. Germline CDR1 reads SGHRS; CDR2 reads YFSETQ.

The CDR3 sequence is CASSYFSAGEQYF. Written as DNA, the CDR3 is TGTGCCAGCAGTTACTTCTCGGCGGGGGAGCAGTACTTC. The rearrangement joins TRBV6-6 to TRBJ2-7; D may be TRBD2 (6 bases). Trimming took 1 base from V and 7 from J, leaving 11 bases between them. In germline, CDR1 is MNHNY, CDR2 SVGAGI (reference sequence). This CDR3 comprises 13 residues.

The chain combines TRBV6-6 with TRBJ2-2, with D maybe TRBD1 (5 bases). The germline V and J ends were trimmed by 5 bases and 4 bases, with 17 bases remaining between them. Per germline, CDR1 MNHNY and CDR2 SVGAGI (reference sequence). The CDR3 extends over 16 amino acids. The CDR3 DNA reads TGTGCCAGCAGTGTACTTTTAGGGGTGGGCACCGGGGAGCTGTTTTTT. Translating it yields CASSVLLGVGTGELFF.

As regards this clone: The sample carries other DNA sequences with the same CDR3. The V and J genes are TRBV2 and TRBJ1-5, with TRBD1 as a possible D gene (5 bases). Deletions cut 8 bases from V and 3 bases from J, with 8 bases between. The length of the CDR3 is 12 residues. CDR1 is SNHLY, CDR2 FYNNEI, per germline. The CDR3: CASRQLNQPQHF. CDR3 bases: TGTGCCAGCCGACAGCTCAATCAGCCCCAGCATTTT.

This clone was seen more than once but under ten times. The gene calls are TRBV10-3 and TRBJ2-1; D call uncertain. V lost 3 bases to trimming and J lost 7 bases, with 13 bases between them. CDR1 is ENHRY, CDR2 SYGVKD, per germline. This CDR3 region has 14 residues. The DNA for the CDR3 is TGTGCCATCAGTGATCGGGTTCTGTTTAATGAGCAGTTCTTC. Protein product: CAISDRVLFNEQFF.

This chain connects TRBV27 to TRBJ1-6, with D possibly being TRBD1 (5 bases). The CDR3 spans 14 residues. Trimming removed 3 bases from V and 3 bases from J, with 6 bases in between. Per germline, CDR1 MNHEY and CDR2 SMNVEV (reference sequence). As DNA, the CDR3 is TGTGCCAGCAGTTTCCAGGGCTATAATTCACCCCTCCACTTT. Amino acid sequence: CASSFQGYNSPLHF.

The chain uses TRBV20-1 and TRBJ2-7; 8 positions agree with TRBD1. Germline-derived CDR1 and CDR2 are DFQATT and SNEGSKA (reference sequence). This CDR3 is 11 amino acids long. V gave up 5 bases and J gave up 7 bases; unmatched junction bases: 4. CDR3 DNA: TGCAGTGCTCTCAGGGGGCTGGAGCAGTACTTC. This encodes CSALRGLEQYF.

The chain has TRBV6-5 and TRBJ1-2, with TRBD1 matching over 8 bases. CDR3 size: 13 residues. Losses at the gene ends were 4 bases for V and 3 bases for J; bases not matched to a gene: 1. Germline-derived CDR1 and CDR2 are MNHEY and SVGAGI. The DNA of the CDR3 is TGTGCCAGCAGTTCGACAGGGGACTATGGCTACACCTTC. This codes for CASSSTGDYGYTF.

This chain links TRBV28 with TRBJ1-5; TRBD1 is a possible D gene (6 bases). The CDR3 runs to 17 residues. Germline loops: CDR1 MDHEN, CDR2 SYDVKM. Trimming left V 3 bases short and J 3 bases short, with 18 bases between. As DNA, the CDR3 is TGTGCCAGCAGTTTCACCCATCGGGGGGCCCCCAATCAGCCCCAGCATTTT. As protein: CASSFTHRGAPNQPQHF.

The V call is TRBV28, the J call TRBJ1-2, with D tentatively TRBD1 (5 bases). The CDR3 consists of 13 residues. Between the trimmed V and J ends, which lost 3 bases and 4 bases, there was a span of 9 bases. The germline V gene has CDR1 MDHEN and CDR2 SYDVKM. CDR3 protein: CASSLRRGYGYTF. CDR3 DNA sequence: TGTGCCAGCAGTTTGAGGAGGGGCTATGGCTACACCTTC.

This clone came up a few times. The chain is built from TRBV19 and TRBJ2-7; 8 bases are shared with TRBD2. The CDR3 contains 14 residues. After removal of 8 bases from V and 3 bases from J, the junction contained 9 bases not matched to a gene. Germline V gene data show CDR1 as LNHDA and CDR2 as SQIVND (reference sequence). CDR3 nucleotides: TGTGCCAGTGCGGAGCCGGGACTAGGCTACGAGCAGTACTTC. Translation gives CASAEPGLGYEQYF.

The V call is TRBV13, the J call TRBJ2-5; 7 bases fit TRBD1. The J call may be mistaken, given a closer DNA end match to TRBJ2-7. Per the germline V gene, CDR1 is PRHDT and CDR2 is FYEKMQ (reference sequence). The CDR3 has 13 amino acids. The CDR3 reads CASIAWDSYEQYF. The CDR3 DNA reads as TGTGCCAGCATAGCTTGGGACAGCTACGAGCAGTACTTC.

The chain carries TRBV28 and TRBJ2-5; 8 nucleotides match TRBD1. This CDR3 comprises 16 residues. The ends lost 3 bases at V and 4 bases at J; junction bases unmatched: 10. The germline CDR1 and CDR2 sequences are MDHEN and SYDVKM. The chain's CDR3 is CASSLSSTGDGETQYF. The CDR3 DNA reads as TGTGCCAGCAGTTTGTCCTCGACAGGGGATGGAGAGACCCAGTACTTC. Drawing the rest from reference TRBV28 and TRBJ2-5, the complete variable domain is DVKVTQSSRYLVKRTGEKVFLECVQDMDHENMFWYRQDPGLGLRLIYFSYDVKMKEKGDIPEGYSVSREKKERFSLILESASTNQTSMYLCASSLSSTGDGETQYFGPGTRLLVL.

This sequence joins TRBV27 and TRBJ1-5; 7 bases align to TRBD1. Germline CDR1 is MNHEY and CDR2 is SMNVEV (reference sequence). The junction had 12 bases not matched to a gene; V was cut back by 6 bases and J by 7 bases. CDR3 size: 15 residues. CDR3 in amino acids: CASRTTGATNQPQHF. CDR3 coding DNA: TGTGCCAGCAGAACTACAGGGGCCACGAACCAGCCCCAGCATTTT.